These T cell receptor beta chains were read from a single sample in a study of CD8 T cells in Susac syndrome. One entry per CDR3 protein, called by TCRdb with MiXCR from the immunoSEQ multiplex PCR reads. The data hold almost 450,000 distinct CDR3 sequences, with about 85% observed a single time. The sample consisted of CD8+ T cells from PBMCs. The receptors stem from a human donor with multiple sclerosis. Each CDR3 is given with its conserved first and last residue.

v_gene	j_gene	CDR3aa
TRBV5-1	TRBJ2-5	CASSYRGYEETQYF
TRBV6-1	TRBJ1-1	CASSEAETGGNTEAFF
TRBV30	TRBJ2-7	CAWSFGGINEQYF
TRBV28	TRBJ2-1	CASSLGRHGLYEQFF
TRBV29-1	TRBJ1-2	CSVGGGLNGYTF
TRBV3-1	TRBJ1-2	CASSQEAGEEQSKGYTF
TRBV20-1	TRBJ2-7	CSARQTSGLGDDEQYF
TRBV27	TRBJ1-1	CASSTGLGTEAFF
TRBV19	TRBJ1-2	CASSIGGTGGRPNYGYTF
TRBV11-2	TRBJ2-5	CASSPGLGWETQYF
TRBV19	TRBJ1-1	CASVDRGRLNTEAFF
TRBV12-3/TRBV12-4	TRBJ1-2	CASSLGFGPNGYTF
TRBV7-8	TRBJ2-1	CASSLEGWHEQFF
TRBV7-6	TRBJ1-2	CASSLDAGTVYGYTF
TRBV4-1	TRBJ2-7	CASNPERSSYEQYF
TRBV30	TRBJ2-1	CAWCVRFDDGAYNEQFF
TRBV13	TRBJ2-7	CASSARTSGSYEQYF
TRBV5-4	TRBJ2-3	CASSPMSGQVPVTQYF
TRBV5-1	TRBJ2-7	CASSTGQGLHEQYF
TRBV5-1	TRBJ1-5	CASRSWPDQPQHF
TRBV5-1	TRBJ1-1	CASSGEGAHTEAFF
TRBV7-8	TRBJ2-2	CASSLLVGLTGELFF
TRBV19	TRBJ1-1	CASSASGTDEAFF
TRBV7-9	TRBJ2-7	CASSSPGQGFYEQYF
TRBV30	TRBJ2-7	CAWSVESYEQYF
TRBV7-9	TRBJ2-5	CASSPLTGRGTQYF
TRBV6-1	TRBJ2-1	CASRERGDFDEQFF
TRBV27	TRBJ2-7	CASSKWQGYEQYF
TRBV30	TRBJ2-1	CAWSTGGHLEQFF
TRBV25-1	TRBJ2-7	CASSGPNGYEQYF
TRBV10-3	TRBJ2-7	CAISSDTLSGEQYF
TRBV12-3/TRBV12-4	TRBJ1-2	CASSLLRQGGDGYTF
TRBV30	TRBJ2-3	CAWRQILTGGRTDTQYF
TRBV20-1	TRBJ1-1	CSARGRGRAEAFF
TRBV6-5	TRBJ2-7	CASSARLATFYEQYF
TRBV7-2	TRBJ1-5	CASSPSGTGGQPQHF
TRBV3-1	TRBJ2-3	CASSQTVAGTDTQYF
TRBV30	TRBJ2-7	CAWSNIIYEQYF
TRBV20-1	TRBJ2-1	CSVDGLSGSNEQFF
TRBV15	TRBJ2-7	CATSSAGRTYEQYF
TRBV12-3/TRBV12-4	TRBJ2-7	CASTLAGGYEQYF
TRBV25-1	TRBJ1-6	CASSGGDRGYNSPLHF
TRBV5-4	TRBJ2-2	CASSPLSYGQGDTGELFF
TRBV28	TRBJ1-2	CASISSPGAGGTYGYTF
TRBV7-6	TRBJ1-1	CASNAMGGNTEAFF
TRBV7-9	TRBJ1-1	CASARSNTEAFF
TRBV25-1	TRBJ2-7	CASSEPGIEQYF
TRBV30	TRBJ1-2	CAWSVRQVPYGYTF
TRBV5-8	TRBJ1-1	CASSPPIGTGGLDTEAFF
TRBV6-1	TRBJ1-6	CASRAGGNSPLHF
TRBV15	TRBJ2-7	CATRGRGSPTYEQYF
TRBV19	TRBJ1-1	CASSILVNTEAFF
TRBV6-5	TRBJ1-1	CASSLDGVMNTEAFF
TRBV28	TRBJ2-3	CASSPTLGSDTQYF